This T cell receptor (beta chain) was found in a study of blood T cell repertoires in COVID-19. The wider study: The analysed material was cDNA or gDNA that came from T cells, B-cell-depleted T cells, or PBMCs.

Original processing methods: Amplification of reference gene primers provided the estimated nucleated cell counts. The table came from immunoSEQ multiplex PCR; TCRdb's copy has only in-frame clones and leaves some out. That table furnishes V, J and clone size, whereas the DNA furnished D and trimming. The sample comprises fewer than 400,000 clones, 85% of which are singletons, and 3% to 4.5% rests with the top ten. CDR1 is MDHEN, CDR2 SYDVKM, per germline. CDR3 size: 12 residues. Trimming cost V 7 bases and J 5 bases, with 9 bases left between them. The chain joins TRBV28 to TRBJ1-5; D is uncertain. This clonotype was sampled from a woman aged 18-29 years with acute or convalescent COVID-19. Material for sequencing was peripheral blood. DNA of the CDR3: TGTGCCAGCACCACGGGGTATCAGCCCCAGCATTTT. Translating it yields CASTTGYQPQHF.